Shown below are 6 T cell receptor beta chains from a single sample sequenced in a study of T cell responses to AZD1222 COVID-19 vaccine. Sequenced by immunoSEQ multiplex PCR; TCRdb stores in-frame clones only, minus some. The sample includes over 45,000 clones, about three quarters seen only once; the top ten take over 6.5%. The sample here was peripheral blood, taken on day 0 of AZD1222 vaccination. These TCRs come from an adult in good health.

The chain couples TRBV3-1 (or the pseudogene TRBV3-2) to TRBJ2-5, with D unclear. Germline loops: CDR1 LGHDT, CDR2 YNNKEL (reference sequence). Trimming took off 3 bases at V and 2 bases at J, with 7 bases between the two ends. The CDR3 is 13 residues long. CDR3 DNA: TGTGCCAGCAGCCATCTCGCTCAAGAGACCCAGTACTTC. The encoded protein is CASSHLAQETQYF.

The chain combines TRBV15 with TRBJ1-6; D is undetermined. V lost 0 bases to trimming and J lost 4 bases, with 7 bases between them. The CDR3 sequence is 15 residues long. Germline lookup yields CDR1 LNHNV and CDR2 YYDKDF (reference sequence). The CDR3 DNA reads TGTGCCACCAGCAGAGATGGGAATTATAATTCACCCCTCCACTTT. Translated: CATSRDGNYNSPLHF.

The J gene is TRBJ1-5, the V gene TRBV6-5; maybe TRBD1 (6 bases). CDR1 is MNHEY and CDR2 is SVGAGI in the germline V gene. The CDR3 totals 14 residues. Trimming cost V 5 bases and J 2 bases, with 10 bases left between them. CDR3 sequence reads: CASSHSGGNQPQHF. CDR3 DNA: TGTGCCAGCAGTCATTCAGGGGGCAATCAGCCCCAGCATTTT.

The chain has TRBV6-5 and TRBJ2-5; 8 nucleotides match TRBD1. CDR3 length equals 14 residues. The V gene end was trimmed by 6 bases and the J gene end by 5 bases; junction bases not matched to a gene: 8. Germline V gene sequence: CDR1 MNHEY, CDR2 SVGAGI. The chain's CDR3 is CASSAGGAWETQYF. The CDR3 DNA reads TGTGCCAGCAGCGCAGGGGGCGCGTGGGAGACCCAGTACTTC.

The sample holds a few counts of this clone. The J gene is TRBJ2-6, the V gene TRBV14; possibly TRBD1 for D (5 bases). The CDR3 has 16 amino acids. The germline V gene has CDR1 SGHDN and CDR2 FVKESK. The ends were cut back, 0 bases at V and 2 bases at J, with 8 bases in the middle. The CDR3 DNA reads TGTGCCAGCAGCCAAGATACCAGGGCTGGGGCCAACGTCCTGACTTTC. Translation gives CASSQDTRAGANVLTF.

The chain combines TRBV6-5 with TRBJ1-1; no firm D call. Trimming took 1 base from V and 2 from J, leaving 11 bases between them. This CDR3 is built from 15 residues. Per germline, CDR1 MNHEY and CDR2 SVGAGI. This CDR3 reads CASSYLVRANTEAFF. The CDR3 nucleotides are TGTGCCAGCAGTTACTTGGTTCGGGCTAACACTGAAGCTTTCTTT.